What follows are 7 T cell receptor beta chains derived from one specimen sequenced in a study of radiation and T cells in renal cell carcinoma. Sequencing was performed with immunoSEQ multiplex PCR; in TCRdb, only in-frame clones are kept and a portion is missing. The sample has some 100,000 clones; 65% to 85% are singletons. Time point given: baseline pretreatment blood. The sample's treatment: 15 Gy SBRT to primary tumor, nephrectomy 4 weeks later. The specimen was blood, collected from a patient whose treatment included radiotherapy and nephrectomy. The origin of the receptors is a man aged 55 to 70 with renal cell carcinoma.

The chain recombines TRBV7-6 with TRBJ1-2, with TRBD1 as a possible D gene (6 bases). Germline loops: CDR1 SGHVS, CDR2 FNYEAQ. Trimming took off 0 bases at V and 7 bases at J, with 12 bases between the two ends. This CDR3 region has 14 residues. The CDR3 loop is CASSLALGQSGYTF. CDR3 bases: TGTGCCAGCAGCTTAGCCCTCGGACAGAGTGGCTACACCTTC.

The chain couples TRBV27 to TRBJ2-7; 9 bases align to TRBD1. The CDR3 covers 16 residues. The J segment lost 3 bases and the V segment lost 6 bases, leaving 12 bases of the junction unmatched. Per germline, CDR1 MNHEY and CDR2 SMNVEV (reference sequence). The CDR3 DNA follows: TGTGCCAGCAGACCCATTTATAGACAGGGGGGCTACGAGCAGTACTTC. It encodes CASRPIYRQGGYEQYF.

The gene calls are TRBV6-6 and TRBJ2-5; 8 positions agree with TRBD1. This CDR3 is built from 16 residues. V lost 6 bases, J lost 2 bases, and 11 bases stayed unmatched. Germline V gene lookup returns CDR1 MNHNY and CDR2 SVGAGI (reference sequence). The CDR3 is CASSISQGVAQETQYF. CDR3 DNA sequence: TGTGCCAGCAGCATATCACAGGGGGTGGCACAAGAGACCCAGTACTTC.

The chain recombines TRBV7-7 with TRBJ2-1; tentatively, D is TRBD2 (7 bases). This CDR3 is built from 17 residues. V was cut by 5 bases and J by 3 bases, with 20 bases left in between. Germline V gene data show CDR1 as SSHAT and CDR2 as FNYEAQ (reference sequence). In DNA form, the CDR3 reads TGTGCCAGCAGCAACGGAAGGGGGGGCGGGAGCTACAATGAGCAGTTCTTC. Translation: CASSNGRGGGSYNEQFF.

V gene TRBV7-2 combines with J gene TRBJ2-7; possible D gene TRBD2, 6 bases. Per the germline V gene, CDR1 is SGHTA and CDR2 is FQGNSA. Trimming took off 4 bases at V and 0 bases at J, with 16 bases between the two ends. This CDR3 has 16 amino acids. The CDR3 protein is CASSSEAGKSSYEQYF. The CDR3 DNA sequence: TGTGCCAGCAGCTCGGAAGCGGGTAAGAGCTCCTACGAGCAGTACTTC.

V is TRBV2 and J is TRBJ2-7, with D possibly being TRBD1 (5 bases). This CDR3 is built from 14 residues. CDR1 SNHLY and CDR2 FYNNEI come from the germline V gene. The germline V and J ends were trimmed by 4 bases and 4 bases, with 14 bases remaining between them. CDR3 amino acids: CASSGGQGWYEQYF. CDR3 nucleotides: TGTGCCAGCAGTGGAGGCCAGGGTTGGTACGAGCAGTACTTC.

The chain carries TRBV6-1 and TRBJ2-4; D may be TRBD1 (5 bases). CDR3 size: 15 residues. V shed 2 bases and J shed 3 bases, with 11 bases lying between them. CDR1 and CDR2 (germline): MNHNS, SASEGT. The CDR3 region is CASSERARVKNIQYF. CDR3 bases: TGTGCCAGCAGTGAAAGGGCCAGGGTCAAAAACATTCAGTACTTC.